This TCR beta chain was documented in a study of T cells in Graves' hyperthyroidism and ophthalmopathy. Findings and limits, study-wide: In the blood, most expanded thyroid clonotypes above 0.001 appeared as well. Model output signaled ophthalmopathy a median around 6.9 months ahead of onset.

This clonotype showed up many times. Its matching antigen is unknown. RNA transcripts provided the source from which TCR beta CDR3 regions were amplified. When the TCR CDR3 underwent first-round RT-PCR, the HTBI primer set was used. TCRdb redid the calling of the multiplex PCR reads with MiXCR, one entry per CDR3 protein. Among about 740,000 distinct CDR3 sequences listed, 12% to 15% were seen once. Fresh peripheral blood, less than 11 ml of it, supplied the PBMCs. Germline V CDR1 and CDR2: SGHAT, FQNNGV. The CDR3 loop spans 19 amino acids. The V and J ends lost 6 bases and 4 bases, in that order; junction bases with no gene match: 23.

The clonotype was recovered from a woman under 30 with Graves' hyperthyroidism. The chain couples TRBV11-2 to TRBJ2-5; 7 nucleotides line up with TRBD2. The sequenced material came from blood. The CDR3 DNA follows: TGTGCCAGCAGATCCCAGCCCGTCAGCGGGGAGGAGGTGGTAGAGACCCAGTACTTC. Translating it yields CASRSQPVSGEEVVETQYF.